This TCR beta chain is from a study of cytomegalovirus exposure and HLA in healthy donors. 60 Vbeta and 13 Jbeta primers were used in PCR. The method was immunoSEQ multiplex PCR; TCRdb's version includes in-frame clones alone and lacks a portion of them. The clone table shows about 200,000 clones, with the ten largest holding about 0.74%. The TCR was taken from a boy between 10 and 17 years old in good health and CMV-seronegative. Sequencing was done on a sample of PBMCs.

The CDR3 loop is CASSFRRLDEKLFF. CDR3 DNA: TGCGCCAGCAGCTTTCGCAGGTTGGATGAAAAACTGTTTTTT. This chain connects TRBV5-1 to TRBJ1-4; D unclear. Deletions cut 2 bases from V and 6 bases from J, with 11 bases between. Looked up from germline, CDR1 is SGHRS and CDR2 is YFSETQ. CDR3 length equals 14 residues.